The 25 T cell receptor beta chains reported below all come from one sample, sequenced in a study of T cell repertoires in cytomegalovirus infection. TCRdb independently ran MiXCR on the reads; one entry per CDR3 protein. The table has approximately 120,000 distinct CDR3 sequences, around 32% seen once; the top ten hold roughly 50%. For these receptors, no antigen is known. Sequencing used CD8+ T cells from cultured PBMCs, obtained from culture after CMV antigen stimulation. These TCRs come from a human donor in good health (CMV status not recorded). Some clones in this sample may be carry-over from other donors' samples.

This sequence joins TRBV28 and TRBJ2-7; 8 positions agree with TRBD2. The CDR3 length is 15 residues. CDR1 and CDR2 from the germline V gene are MDHEN and SYDVKM. The V gene end was trimmed by 5 bases and the J gene end by 2 bases; junction bases not matched to a gene: 8. Here the CDR3 reads CASSRVAGPAYEQYF. The CDR3 DNA follows: TGTGCCAGCAGTCGCGTAGCGGGACCCGCCTACGAGCAGTACTTC.

The table lists this clonotype with many counts. The chain is built from TRBV7-2 and TRBJ1-1; D gene ambiguous. The CDR3 is made up of 14 amino acids. Germline-derived CDR1 and CDR2 are SGHTA and FQGNSA. V was shortened by 3 bases and J by 3 bases, with 11 bases between the two germline ends. The CDR3 reads CASSFLTVDTEAFF. The CDR3 bases are TGTGCCAGCAGCTTCCTAACCGTGGACACTGAAGCTTTCTTT.

This chain uses TRBV4-1 with TRBJ2-1; the match to TRBD2 covers 10 bases. V lost 0 bases, J lost 8 bases, and 10 bases stayed unmatched. Germline V CDR1 and CDR2: MGHRA, YSYEKL. The CDR3 covers 17 residues. CDR3 sequence: CASSQDRAAGGPHEQFF. In DNA form, the CDR3 reads TGCGCCAGCAGCCAAGATCGCGCAGCGGGGGGGCCGCATGAGCAGTTCTTC.

The rearrangement uses TRBV7-6 and TRBJ2-2, with TRBD2 matching 15 bases. The germline CDR1 and CDR2 sequences are SGHVS and FNYEAQ. CDR3 length: 18 residues. Trimming cost V 4 bases and J 5 bases; bases outside gene matches: 8. In nucleotides, the CDR3 is TGTGCCAGCAGCTCACTGGGACTAGCGGGGGGTCGTACCGGGGAGCTGTTTTTT. This translates into CASSSLGLAGGRTGELFF.

V gene TRBV7-4 combines with J gene TRBJ2-7; D could derive from TRBD1 or TRBD2 (5 bases each). This CDR3 has 14 residues. Trimming cost V 4 bases and J 3 bases, with 13 bases left between them. The germline V gene has CDR1 SGHVT and CDR2 SQSDAQ. The CDR3 spells CASSSTGTVYEQYF. Here the CDR3 DNA reads TGTGCCAGCAGCTCCACCGGGACGGTCTACGAGCAGTACTTC.

The chain uses TRBV5-8 and TRBJ1-6, with D maybe TRBD1 (5 bases). V lost 7 bases, J lost 0 bases, and 17 bases lay in between. CDR3 length equals 17 residues. Germline V CDR1 and CDR2: SGHTS, YDEGEE. CDR3 bases: TGTGCCAGCCCGCGTTCGCCAGGGAGCTCCTATAATTCACCCCTCCACTTT. Its protein is CASPRSPGSSYNSPLHF. The variable domain in full, completed from reference TRBV5-8 and TRBJ1-6, reads EAGVTQSPTHLIKTRGQQATLRCSPISGHTSVYWYQQALGLGLQFLLWYDEGEERNRGNFPPRFSGRQFPNYSSELNVNALELEDSALYLCASPRSPGSSYNSPLHFGNGTRLTVT.

This CDR3 is CASSEARGGSSYEQYF. CDR3 coding DNA: TGTGCCAGCAGTGAAGCGCGGGGAGGGAGTTCCTACGAGCAGTACTTC. This sequence joins TRBV2 and TRBJ2-7; TRBD2 matches 7 bases. Unmatched junction bases numbered 6, after V lost 0 bases and J lost 1 base. This CDR3 spans 16 amino acids. Germline loops: CDR1 SNHLY, CDR2 FYNNEI.

The chain couples TRBV7-6 to TRBJ1-5; D uncertain. Germline CDR1 SGHVS, CDR2 FNYEAQ. The CDR3 is made up of 12 amino acids. V lost 5 bases to trimming and J lost 5 bases, with 7 bases between them. The CDR3 sequence: CASSQPDQPQHF. CDR3 DNA sequence: TGTGCCAGCAGCCAACCTGATCAGCCCCAGCATTTT.

V and J are TRBV7-9 and TRBJ2-7; D remains ambiguous. Deletions cut 1 base from V and 4 bases from J, with 11 bases between. The CDR3 extends over 14 amino acids. The germline V gene has CDR1 SEHNR and CDR2 FQNEAQ (reference sequence). The CDR3 DNA reads TGTGCCAGCAGCTTAGGGTCCCGCGGATACGAGCAGTACTTC. Protein sequence: CASSLGSRGYEQYF.

The chain uses TRBV7-6 and TRBJ2-6; D is unclear. Germline CDR1 SGHVS, CDR2 FNYEAQ. The CDR3 extends over 15 amino acids. Trimming took 5 bases from V and 0 from J, leaving 8 bases between them. CDR3 coding DNA: TGTGCCAGCAGCCCACCGCCCTCTGGGGCCAACGTCCTGACTTTC. It encodes CASSPPPSGANVLTF.

This sequence joins TRBV20-1 and TRBJ2-1; 8 bases are shared with TRBD2. Germline CDR1 and CDR2: DFQATT and SNEGSKA (reference sequence). Trimming took 5 bases from V and 4 from J; bases not matched to a gene: 10. The CDR3 consists of 15 residues. The CDR3 DNA is TGCAGTGCTTTCCTAGTCGGCGGGGGGTACAATGAGCAGTTCTTC. Translating it yields CSAFLVGGGYNEQFF.

The V gene is TRBV19, the J gene TRBJ1-1; D is possibly TRBD1 (6 bases). The CDR3 runs 13 residues. V was clipped by 1 base and J by 4 bases, with 7 bases between them. Germline V gene data show CDR1 as LNHDA and CDR2 as SQIVND (reference sequence). The CDR3 spells CASSIGGGTEAFF. The CDR3 DNA is TGTGCCAGTAGTATAGGAGGGGGCACTGAAGCTTTCTTT. The full variable domain, with the rest looked up from reference TRBV19 and TRBJ1-1, is DGGITQSPKYLFRKEGQNVTLSCEQNLNHDAMYWYRQDPGQGLRLIYYSQIVNDFQKGDIAEGYSVSREKKESFPLTVTSAQKNPTAFYLCASSIGGGTEAFFGQGTRLTVV.

In its sample, this clonotype was seen many times. J is TRBJ1-1 and V is TRBV6-2 or TRBV6-3; a possible D gene is TRBD1 (6 bases). Trimming removed 6 bases at V and 7 bases at J, with 15 bases between. CDR3 length: 13 residues. Germline-derived CDR1 and CDR2 are MNHEY and SVGEGT. CDR3 sequence reads: CASSERDTGEAFF. For the CDR3, the DNA is TGTGCCAGCAGCGAGCGGGACACCGGTGAAGCTTTCTTT.

The rearrangement links TRBV11-2 to TRBJ1-1; D is possibly TRBD1 (5 bases). The CDR3 length is 16 residues. Germline values: CDR1 SGHAT, CDR2 FQNNGV. V dropped 1 base and J dropped 3 bases, with 15 bases sitting between them. The CDR3 DNA reads TGTGCCAGCAGCTTAGCGGGGGGGTTGAGATACACTGAAGCTTTCTTT. Amino acid sequence: CASSLAGGLRYTEAFF.

The chain links TRBV27 to TRBJ1-2, with 9 bases that match TRBD1. Per germline, CDR1 MNHEY and CDR2 SMNVEV (reference sequence). The trim removed 4 bases at V and 7 bases at J, leaving 19 bases unmatched. The CDR3 extends over 18 amino acids. The CDR3 coding sequence is TGTGCCAGCAGTTCGGGCGATCCCGAACGACAGGGGGGGGGTGGCTACACCTTC. It encodes CASSSGDPERQGGGGYTF.

This clonotype was recorded only once. The rearrangement uses TRBV7-2 and TRBJ1-6; D is unresolved. V gave up 5 bases and J gave up 11 bases, with 19 bases separating them. Germline lookup yields CDR1 SGHTA and CDR2 FQGNSA. The CDR3 sequence is 15 residues long. Here the CDR3 reads CASSRSGGRDTPLHF. CDR3 DNA: TGTGCCAGCAGCCGGAGCGGAGGGAGAGATACACCCCTCCACTTT.

This clonotype came up many times. The genes are TRBV5-4 and TRBJ1-1; a weak D match, TRBD1 (5 bases). V was cut by 0 bases and J by 1 base, with 16 bases left in between. This CDR3 is 17 amino acids long. The germline CDR1 and CDR2 sequences are SGHNT and YYREEE (reference sequence). CDR3 loop: CASSLAGWRGTNTEAFF. The CDR3 DNA is TGTGCCAGCAGCTTGGCCGGGTGGAGGGGCACGAACACTGAAGCTTTCTTT.

This clonotype was counted between two and nine times. The rearrangement uses TRBV12-5 and TRBJ2-1; 7 positions agree with TRBD2. CDR3 size: 17 residues. V lost 3 bases, J lost 4 bases, and 12 bases stayed unmatched. Germline V gene lookup returns CDR1 LGHNT and CDR2 FRNRAP. The DNA of the CDR3 is TGTGCTAGTGGTTTTACTAAAGCGGGGCTTTCTTACAATGAGCAGTTCTTC. Its translation is CASGFTKAGLSYNEQFF. Variable domain in full (rest from reference TRBV12-5 and TRBJ2-1): DARVTQTPRHKVTEMGQEVTMRCQPILGHNTVFWYRQTMMQGLELLAYFRNRAPLDDSGMPKDRFSAEMPDATLATLKIQPSEPRDSAVYFCASGFTKAGLSYNEQFFGPGTRLTVL.

This clonotype was recorded a few times. The chain combines TRBV7-2 with TRBJ2-1, with 14 bases identical to TRBD2. CDR1 is SGHTA and CDR2 is FQGNSA in the germline V gene. J was trimmed by 7 bases and V by 7 bases; bases with no gene match: 6. The CDR3 loop spans 15 amino acids. The CDR3 DNA follows: TGTGCCAGCACCCCGACTAGCGGGGGGGGAAATGAGCAGTTCTTC. Protein product: CASTPTSGGGNEQFF.

This clonotype has more than one count but fewer than ten. The V and J genes are TRBV12-3 or TRBV12-4 and TRBJ1-2, with TRBD1 matching 7 bases. The CDR3 length is 15 residues. V shed 5 bases, J shed 5 bases, and the junction held 11 bases outside the gene matches. This chain's CDR3 is CASSPETGTGYGYTF. CDR3 sequence (DNA): TGTGCCAGCAGTCCGGAGACAGGGACGGGTTATGGCTACACCTTC.

This clonotype was picked up one time. The V and J genes are TRBV28 and TRBJ2-5; tentatively, D is TRBD1 (6 bases). Germline assignment: CDR1 MDHEN and CDR2 SYDVKM. The CDR3 is 14 amino acids. Trimming pared 2 bases from V and 5 bases from J, leaving 12 bases between. CDR3 sequence: CASSLNRVGETQYF. CDR3 sequence (DNA): TGTGCCAGCAGTTTAAACAGGGTAGGGGAGACCCAGTACTTC.

This clonotype appeared a few times. The CDR3, as DNA: TGTGCCAGCAGCCAAGAATTCTTGGACAGGTTCTCGAACACTGAAGCTTTCTTT. Protein: CASSQEFLDRFSNTEAFF. V usage is TRBV4-2 and J usage is TRBJ1-1, with 7 bases identical to TRBD1. CDR3 length: 18 residues. Germline V gene sequence: CDR1 LGHNA, CDR2 YNFKEQ. V gave up 0 bases and J gave up 1 base; unmatched junction bases: 11.

V usage is TRBV7-6 and J usage is TRBJ2-1; 8 bases agree with TRBD2. CDR1 and CDR2 (germline): SGHVS, FNYEAQ. Germline trimming cut 5 bases from V and 8 bases from J; bases unmatched to any gene: 8. This CDR3 is built from 14 residues. The CDR3 loop reads CASSPLAGNDEQFF. The CDR3 DNA is TGTGCCAGCAGCCCCTTAGCGGGGAACGATGAGCAGTTCTTC.

This clonotype was recorded a few times. The J gene is TRBJ1-2, the V gene TRBV4-1; D gene unclear. The germline gives CDR1 MGHRA, CDR2 YSYEKL. The CDR3 is made up of 13 amino acids. Deletions cut 4 bases from V and 6 bases from J, with 12 bases between. The CDR3 sequence is CASSRPGDDGYTF. The CDR3 DNA is TGCGCCAGCAGCCGTCCCGGAGATGATGGCTACACCTTC.

This chain uses TRBV6-6 with TRBJ2-5; 7 bases match TRBD2. Germline V CDR1 and CDR2: MNHNY, SVGAGI (reference sequence). The CDR3 loop spans 15 amino acids. The J segment lost 1 base and the V segment lost 3 bases, leaving 5 bases of the junction unmatched. In nucleotides, the CDR3 is TGTGCCAGCAGTTATGGGAGGGTATTCCAAGAGACCCAGTACTTC. Translated, it gives CASSYGRVFQETQYF.